What follows are 7 T cell receptor beta chains derived from one specimen sequenced in a study of T cells in localized non-small cell lung cancer. Libraries were prepared by immunoSEQ multiplex PCR; TCRdb keeps only in-frame clonotypes and omits some of them. The data show around 10,000 clones, approximately 31% seen once. This specimen consisted of lung tumor tissue, obtained before any cancer treatment. These receptors all come from a man aged 40 to 70 with stage I lung adenocarcinoma.

This clone was observed a handful of times. The chain employs TRBV18 and TRBJ2-3, with D possibly called TRBD1 or TRBD2 (5 bases each). Germline lookup yields CDR1 KGHSH and CDR2 LQKENI. CDR3 length equals 16 residues. Trimming removed 4 bases from V and 2 bases from J, with 16 bases in between. The DNA of the CDR3 is TGTGCCAGCTCACGGGAAGGGGACCTCACCACAGATACGCAGTATTTT. Protein: CASSREGDLTTDTQYF.

This chain uses TRBV9 with TRBJ2-7, with D possibly being TRBD1 (5 bases). The CDR3 consists of 15 residues. V gave up 5 bases and J gave up 0 bases, with 15 bases separating them. Germline CDR1 and CDR2: SGDLS and YYNGEE. CDR3 loop: CASSGQGASSYEQYF. CDR3 in DNA: TGTGCCAGCAGTGGACAAGGGGCGAGCTCCTACGAGCAGTACTTC.

The chain links TRBV19 to TRBJ2-7; no clear D. V was shortened by 3 bases and J by 7 bases, with 13 bases between the two germline ends. The CDR3 has 13 amino acids. The germline V gene has CDR1 LNHDA and CDR2 SQIVND (reference sequence). CDR3 sequence (DNA): TGTGCCAGTAGTATGCATGGTCGGCGGGAGCAGTACTTC. This encodes CASSMHGRREQYF.

This clone has a handful of counts. The chain has TRBV29-1 and TRBJ1-3; unclear D gene. CDR3 length: 14 residues. From germline, CDR1 is SQVTM and CDR2 ANQGSEA. The V end lost 2 bases, the J end lost 0 bases, and 8 bases lay between the germline ends. The DNA for the CDR3 is TGCAGCGTTGAACTGACGAACTCTGGAAACACCATATATTTT. Translated: CSVELTNSGNTIYF.

The chain uses TRBV6-8 and TRBJ2-5, with 9 bases aligning to TRBD1. This CDR3 spans 15 amino acids. With 0 bases clipped from V and 5 bases from J, the junction kept 4 bases outside the gene matches. Germline loops: CDR1 MNHGY, CDR2 SAAAGT. In DNA, the CDR3 is TGTGCCAGCAGTTACTCTTACAGGGGGCACGAGACCCAGTACTTC. It translates to CASSYSYRGHETQYF.

This clone was seen a handful of times. The gene calls are TRBV12-5 and TRBJ1-5, with 8 bases identical to TRBD1. V lost 5 bases to trimming and J lost 4 bases; unmatched junction nucleotides: 10. The germline gives CDR1 LGHNT, CDR2 FRNRAP. The CDR3 is made up of 16 amino acids. The CDR3 coding sequence is TGTGCTAGTGGTCTAGGACAGGGTAGTAATAATCAGCCCCAGCATTTT. Protein sequence: CASGLGQGSNNQPQHF.

The chain joins TRBV18 to TRBJ1-2; D unclear. Germline V gene data show CDR1 as KGHSH and CDR2 as LQKENI. The length of the CDR3 is 16 residues. V lost 3 bases and J lost 4, with 18 bases in between. This CDR3 is CASSPQKPGILYGYTF. As DNA, the CDR3 is TGTGCCAGCTCACCTCAAAAGCCGGGAATCCTCTATGGCTACACCTTC.